This T cell receptor beta chain was sequenced in a study of control samples from healthy donors and cancer patients. Sequencing was performed with immunoSEQ multiplex PCR; in TCRdb, only in-frame clones are kept and a portion is missing. The profile shows approximately 83,000 clones, approximately 93% of them singletons. CDR1 and CDR2 (germline): LGHDT, YNNKEL (reference sequence). V was clipped by 5 bases and J by 2 bases, with 22 bases between them. The CDR3 totals 18 residues. The receptor's source is a woman aged 25-40 years in good health. Input material: blood. The rearrangement joins TRBV3-1 (or the pseudogene TRBV3-2) to TRBJ2-1; D remains ambiguous. The CDR3: CASSTLGTDPFTYNEQFF. CDR3 DNA sequence: TGTGCCAGCAGCACCCTTGGAACAGACCCTTTTACCTACAATGAGCAGTTCTTC.